The source of this T cell receptor beta chain is a study of T cells in Graves' hyperthyroidism and ophthalmopathy. Broader study findings: Clonotypes that were expanded in thyroid above 0.001 mostly appeared in blood too. Using 13 V-J features, a model discriminated ophthalmopathy from stable hyperthyroidism.

Concerning this clonotype: Its specificity is unknown.

Germline values: CDR1 SQVTM, CDR2 ANQGSEA. Trimming at V came to 6 bases and at J to 5 bases, leaving 11 bases not matched to a gene. The CDR3 sequence is 14 residues long. Amplified TCR beta CDR3 regions came from RNA transcripts. Using the HTBI primer set, a first-round RT-PCR was run on the TCR CDR3. TCRdb analysed the multiplex PCR reads with MiXCR anew, one entry per CDR3 protein. This sample has nearly 750,000 distinct CDR3 sequences, with around 40% found just once. V is TRBV29-1 and J is TRBJ2-7, with TRBD2 matching over 9 bases. The sample consisted of blood. This clonotype was sampled from a woman between 35 and 50 years old with Graves' hyperthyroidism. CDR3 region: CSVASLGTSNEQYF. The CDR3 DNA reads TGCAGCGTGGCCAGCTTGGGGACTAGCAACGAGCAGTACTTC.